This record covers a single T cell receptor (beta chain). Its antigen is undetermined. This sample is drawn from a study of cytomegalovirus exposure and HLA in healthy donors. The study, taken as a whole, reports: Exclusion applied to some V segments, including TRBV6-2 and TRBV6-3, as they were indistinguishable. CMV antigen specificity was confirmed in vitro for three CMV-associated chains. In an earlier analysis, in roughly 580 donors, most V segments appeared productive either ~87% or ~30% of the time. TCR sequences were mostly rare, though some public TCRs occurred in many donors.

This PCR relied on a set of 60 Vbeta primers and 13 Jbeta primers. Some clones are missing from TCRdb's copy, which holds only in-frame ones; the method was immunoSEQ multiplex PCR. Counted here are roughly 130,000 clones, approximately 80% occurring once; the ten biggest clones make up about 11%. The germline V gene encodes CDR1 SGDLS and CDR2 YYNGEE. J gave up 4 bases and V 0 bases, and 9 bases lay outside the gene matches. This CDR3 has 17 residues. This TCR was sampled from a male donor in good health and CMV-seropositive. This chain connects TRBV9 to TRBJ2-2, with 7 bases lining up with TRBD2. Material: PBMCs. Here the CDR3 reads CASSVDWGTTLTGELFF. CDR3 sequence (DNA): TGTGCCAGCAGCGTAGATTGGGGGACTACCCTCACCGGGGAGCTGTTTTTT.